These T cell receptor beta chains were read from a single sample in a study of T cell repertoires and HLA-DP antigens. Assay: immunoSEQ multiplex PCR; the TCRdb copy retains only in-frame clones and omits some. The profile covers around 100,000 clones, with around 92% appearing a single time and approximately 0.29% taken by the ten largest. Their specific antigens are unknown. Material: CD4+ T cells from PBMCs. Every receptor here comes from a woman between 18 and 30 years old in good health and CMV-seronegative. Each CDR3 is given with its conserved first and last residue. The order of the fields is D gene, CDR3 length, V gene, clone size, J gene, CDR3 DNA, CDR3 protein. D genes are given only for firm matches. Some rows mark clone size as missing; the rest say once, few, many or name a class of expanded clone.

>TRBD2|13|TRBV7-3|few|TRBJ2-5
TGTGCCAGCAGCTTTAGCGGGGAAGAGACCCAGTACTTC
CASSFSGEETQYF
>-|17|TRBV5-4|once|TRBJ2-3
TGTGCCAGCAGCTTGACTTGGACCACTAGGAACACAGATACGCAGTATTTT
CASSLTWTTRNTDTQYF
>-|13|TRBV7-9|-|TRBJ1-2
TGTGCCAGCAGCCCGACATCCAACTATGGCTACACCTTC
CASSPTSNYGYTF
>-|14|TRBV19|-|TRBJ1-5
TGTGCCAGTAGTATTCAACAGGATAGACAGCCCCAGCATTTT
CASSIQQDRQPQHF
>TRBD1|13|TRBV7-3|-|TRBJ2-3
TGTGCCAGCAGCTCGACAGGGCGCGATACGCAGTATTTT
CASSSTGRDTQYF
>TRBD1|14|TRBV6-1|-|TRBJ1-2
TGTGCCAGCAGACAGACAGGGTTGACCTATGGCTACACCTTC
CASRQTGLTYGYTF
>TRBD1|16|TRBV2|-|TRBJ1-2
TGTGCCAGCAGCGGTGAGACAGGGGGCATCCTCTATGGCTACACCTTC
CASSGETGGILYGYTF
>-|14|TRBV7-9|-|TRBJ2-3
TGTGCCAGCAGCTCCTCGAGGGGTTCGGATACGCAGTATTTT
CASSSSRGSDTQYF
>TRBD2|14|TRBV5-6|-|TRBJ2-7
TGTGCCAGCAGCTTAGCGGGAGGTCCCTACGAGCAGTACTTC
CASSLAGGPYEQYF
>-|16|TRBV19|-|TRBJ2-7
TGTGCCAGTAGTCCGGGGTGGGGGAGGAGCTCCTACGAGCAGTACTTC
CASSPGWGRSSYEQYF
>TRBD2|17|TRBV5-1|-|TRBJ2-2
TGCGCCAGCAGCTTGCTTGTGGTAGCGGGAGTGTTCGGGGAGCTGTTTTTT
CASSLLVVAGVFGELFF
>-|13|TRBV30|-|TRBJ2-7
TGTGCCTGGAGTATGGGGAACTCTGGCGAGCAGTACTTC
CAWSMGNSGEQYF
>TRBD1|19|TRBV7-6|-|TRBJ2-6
TGTGCCAGCAGCTTATATCCCACAGGGGTAGAGTCTGGGGCCAACGTCCTGACTTTC
CASSLYPTGVESGANVLTF
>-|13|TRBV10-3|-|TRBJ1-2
TGTGCCATCCACCTTGACAGTAACTATGGCTACACCTTC
CAIHLDSNYGYTF
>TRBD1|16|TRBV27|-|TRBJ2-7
TGTGCCAGCAGTTTTGTAGGCGGGACAGGATCCTACGAGCAGTACTTC
CASSFVGGTGSYEQYF
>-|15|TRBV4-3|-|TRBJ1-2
TGCGCCAGCAGCCCTGGGGCTGGGGATAACTATGGCTACACCTTC
CASSPGAGDNYGYTF
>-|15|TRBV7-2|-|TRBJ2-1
TGTGCCAGCACCATGAGGGGGGGGGCCTACAATGAGCAGTTCTTC
CASTMRGGAYNEQFF
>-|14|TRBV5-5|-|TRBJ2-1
TGTGCCAGCAGTTTGAGCCAGGGGTACAATGAGCAGTTCTTC
CASSLSQGYNEQFF
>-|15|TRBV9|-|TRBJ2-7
TGTGCCAGCAGCGTAGCCCCCATCCCTTCCGCCGAGCAGTACTTC
CASSVAPIPSAEQYF
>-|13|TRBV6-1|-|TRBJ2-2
TGTGCCAGCAGACCGGGAGACACCGGGGAGCTGTTTTTT
CASRPGDTGELFF
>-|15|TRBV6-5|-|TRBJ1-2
TGTGCCAGCAGTCCAAGACTGGGGCCCTCCTTTGGCTACACCTTC
CASSPRLGPSFGYTF
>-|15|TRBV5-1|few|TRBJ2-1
TGCGCCAGCAGCTTATTCGGGGTCGCGAGTAATGAGCAGTTCTTC
CASSLFGVASNEQFF
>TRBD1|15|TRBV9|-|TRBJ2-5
TGTGCCAGCAGCGTAGGAGGGACAGGGAGGGAGACCCAGTACTTC
CASSVGGTGRETQYF
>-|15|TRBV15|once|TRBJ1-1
TGTGCCACCAGCAGAGATATCGGGGGTAACACTGAAGCTTTCTTT
CATSRDIGGNTEAFF
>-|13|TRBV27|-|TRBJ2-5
TGTGCCAGCAGTCCTAAAAGGGTCCAGACCCAGTACTTC
CASSPKRVQTQYF
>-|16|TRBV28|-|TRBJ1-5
TGTGCCAGCAGTTTAGGCGGGACAACCAGCAATCAGCCCCAGCATTTT
CASSLGGTTSNQPQHF
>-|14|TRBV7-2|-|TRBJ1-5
TGTGCCAGCAGCTTACGCAGGGGCAATCAGCCCCAGCATTTT
CASSLRRGNQPQHF
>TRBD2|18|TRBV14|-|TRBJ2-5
TGTGCCAGCAGCCAAGAATTCGTAGACGGGAGGTTTATCGGGACCCAGTACTTC
CASSQEFVDGRFIGTQYF
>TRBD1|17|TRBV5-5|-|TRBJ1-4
TGTGCCAGCAGCTCTGGCCGAACGGGACAGGGGAATGAAAAACTGTTTTTT
CASSSGRTGQGNEKLFF
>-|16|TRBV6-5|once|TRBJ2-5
TGTGCCAGCAGTTCGTGGGGGGCGGCTAATCAAGAGACCCAGTACTTC
CASSSWGAANQETQYF
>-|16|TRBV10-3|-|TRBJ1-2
-
CAISVRARAENYGYTF
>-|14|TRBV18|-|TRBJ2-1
TGTGCCAGCTCACCCTTATCCAGGGACAATGAGCAGTTCTTC
CASSPLSRDNEQFF
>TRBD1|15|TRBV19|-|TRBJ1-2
TGTGCCAGTAGTAGCAACAGGGGGTTAGGGTTTGGCTACACCTTC
CASSSNRGLGFGYTF
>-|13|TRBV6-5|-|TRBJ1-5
TGTGCCAGCAGTTCCTCGGGCAATCAGCCCCAGCATTTT
CASSSSGNQPQHF
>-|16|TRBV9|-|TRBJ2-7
TGTGCCAGCAGTGCTTTTTTTTCTAGCGCTAAGGACGAGCAGTACTTC
CASSAFFSSAKDEQYF
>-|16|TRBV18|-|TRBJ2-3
TGTGCCAGCTCACCACGTCAGGGAGGAGGAACAGATACGCAGTATTTT
CASSPRQGGGTDTQYF
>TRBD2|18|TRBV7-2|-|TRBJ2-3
TGTGCCAGCAGCTTACTGGTCGGGAGGGTCCCCTGGACAGATACGCAGTATTTT
CASSLLVGRVPWTDTQYF
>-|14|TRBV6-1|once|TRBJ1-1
TGTGCCAGCAGTGAACCCCGAAGGCTGGGTGAAGCTTTCTTT
CASSEPRRLGEAFF
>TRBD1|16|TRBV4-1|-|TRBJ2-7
TGCGCCAGCAGCCAAGCGTTCGGGACAGTCATCGGCGGGCAGTACTTC
CASSQAFGTVIGGQYF
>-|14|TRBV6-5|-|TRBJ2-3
TGTGCCAGCAGTTATTATACTAGCACAGATACGCAGTATTTT
CASSYYTSTDTQYF
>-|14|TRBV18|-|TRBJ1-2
TGTGCCAGCTCACCCAACCCTAGGGGCTATGGCTACACCTTC
CASSPNPRGYGYTF